This T cell receptor (beta chain) came from a study of T cells in Graves' hyperthyroidism and ophthalmopathy. For the study at large: At initial diagnosis, before any treatment had begun, peripheral blood was obtained. General study results and limits: Among thyroid clonotypes expanded above 0.001, most also appeared in blood.

The CDR3 extends over 17 amino acids. Trimming at V came to 0 bases and at J to 2 bases, leaving 6 bases not matched to a gene. Germline V gives CDR1 MGHRA, CDR2 YSYEKL. At least ten counts were recorded for this clonotype. The target antigen is unknown. Authors of the study amplified TCR beta CDR3 regions from RNA transcripts. HTBI primers were employed in a first-round RT-PCR of the TCR CDR3. TCRdb analysed the multiplex PCR reads with MiXCR anew, one entry per CDR3 protein. The table has roughly 290,000 distinct CDR3 sequences, roughly 15% seen once. Predating any ophthalmopathy symptoms, the blood sample was taken at first hyperthyroidism diagnosis. Using around 10 ml of fresh peripheral blood, PBMCs were prepared.

The V and J genes are TRBV4-1 and TRBJ1-5; 8 nucleotides line up with TRBD1. Sequences were obtained from blood. This clonotype was sampled from a young woman with Graves' hyperthyroidism that later progressed to Graves' ophthalmopathy. The CDR3: CASSQDGGQVGNQPQHF. CDR3 bases: TGCGCCAGCAGCCAAGATGGGGGACAGGTCGGCAATCAGCCCCAGCATTTT.